This TCR beta chain was sequenced for a study of T cells in Graves' hyperthyroidism and ophthalmopathy (dated by TCRdb to the late 2010s). A note on the overall study: Peripheral blood samples were taken at the time of initial diagnosis, prior to any treatment. To identify TCR V-J signatures that set the groups apart, the researchers used a discovery cohort of 90 to 100 patients, made up of 40 to 45 with Graves' ophthalmopathy and 55 to 65 with stable Graves' hyperthyroidism. Whether ophthalmopathy could be predicted prospectively was tested in an independent validation cohort made up of roughly 20 hyperthyroidism patients plus 17 patients who later progressed to ophthalmopathy. The 100 or so discovery patients were randomly split 7:3 into training and test sets. Thyroid tissue and blood T-cell repertoires from six Graves' hyperthyroidism patients were also compared in the study. Following sampling, methimazole starting at 30 mg daily was given to hyperthyroidism patients, and high-dose intravenous methylprednisolone was given to ophthalmopathy patients. TCR Vbeta CDR3 sequencing of roughly 140 peripheral blood samples (over 40 ophthalmopathy, 75 hyperthyroidism and around 17 progressor patients) is reported in the paper.

The TCR beta CDR3 regions were amplified from the RNA transcripts. The first round of RT-PCR for the TCR CDR3 was performed with the HTBI primer set and the Qiagen OneStep RT-PCR kit. A second multiplex PCR round built the libraries, followed by size selection and purification. Paired-end sequencing of the libraries was performed with 100 bp reads on an Illumina HiSeq2000. The authors' analysis ran thus. Raw data were processed with SOAPnuke, discarding reads with adapters, uncalled bases, mean Phred below 15, or no exact constant-primer or identifier match. COPE v1.2.5 was used to merge the high-quality paired reads, and each unique nucleotide sequence was defined as a clonotype. MiTCR v1.1 was used to align clonotypes to the IMGT TRBV, TRBD and TRBJ reference segments. The analysis was restricted to V-J combinations with a frequency above 0.0001, which together covered around 99% of the repertoires. A TCS score was defined as the ratio of F50 (clonal expansion) to E x V (chaos), with BLOSUM62-based TCRdist applied between CDR3 peptides within each V-J. Welch's t-statistics and random forest reduced around 510 V-J features to 10 to 15, which were used in a naive Bayes classifier (R e1071). TCRdb reworked the public reads: Q25 trimming with fastp, MiXCR clone assembly, productive beta chains retained. Rows merge per CDR3 protein into single entries with the most common DNA and genes. These V and J calls rely on TCRdb rather than the paper's analysis. Counted in this sample were some 460,000 distinct CDR3 sequences; 15% to 18% of them appeared once. Clones ranked in the top ten supply around 7.3% of the sample.

The CDR3 sequence holds 13 residues, the cysteine and phenylalanine included. CDR3 DNA is the only sequence kept; it has 39 bases, read in frame from the first base. V loses 5 bases, J loses 8 bases, and the germline ends lie 15 bases apart. The germline V gene (reference sequence) gives CDR1 as DFQATT and CDR2 as SNEGSKA. On this clonotype: It has no known antigen specificity. One base away there is no much larger clone; base qualities are not given.

Here is what the overall study found, with its caveats: Blood samples also contained most of the expanded thyroid clonotypes (frequency above 0.001), which suggests that blood repertoires may reflect thyroid immune responses. During validation, the model predicted progression to ophthalmopathy a median of approximately 6.5 months ahead of onset, with almost 71% sensitivity and about 75% specificity. No statistical method was used to set the sample size in advance, and investigators knew the group allocation. A 13 V-J signature model separated ophthalmopathy from stable hyperthyroidism, with roughly 88% sensitivity and 81.08% specificity in cross-validation and 80%/75% in testing.

Stable Graves' hyperthyroidism was defined as the absence of progression to ophthalmopathy over 18 months of follow-up. Hyperthyroidism patients were aged 18 to 65 years and newly diagnosed, with disease duration of less than 2 months. Any patient with an uncontrolled infection, another autoimmune disease, pregnancy or lactation was excluded. Clinical symptoms, serum thyroxine and TRAb, thyroid ultrasound, and orbital computed tomography formed the basis for the diagnoses. Ficoll-Paque density gradient centrifugation was used to isolate PBMCs from approximately 10 ml of fresh peripheral blood. Total RNA was extracted with Trizol reagent, and quality was checked on an Agilent 2100 Bioanalyzer.

The TCR was taken from a woman between 18 and 29 years old with Graves' hyperthyroidism. The sequenced sample was blood. The chain joins TRBV20-1 to TRBJ1-4; the D gene is not confidently resolved. The nucleotide sequence is given as TGCAGTGCTTCAGACGGCACTGGGGAAAAACTGTTTTTT. Its translation reads: CSASDGTGEKLFF.